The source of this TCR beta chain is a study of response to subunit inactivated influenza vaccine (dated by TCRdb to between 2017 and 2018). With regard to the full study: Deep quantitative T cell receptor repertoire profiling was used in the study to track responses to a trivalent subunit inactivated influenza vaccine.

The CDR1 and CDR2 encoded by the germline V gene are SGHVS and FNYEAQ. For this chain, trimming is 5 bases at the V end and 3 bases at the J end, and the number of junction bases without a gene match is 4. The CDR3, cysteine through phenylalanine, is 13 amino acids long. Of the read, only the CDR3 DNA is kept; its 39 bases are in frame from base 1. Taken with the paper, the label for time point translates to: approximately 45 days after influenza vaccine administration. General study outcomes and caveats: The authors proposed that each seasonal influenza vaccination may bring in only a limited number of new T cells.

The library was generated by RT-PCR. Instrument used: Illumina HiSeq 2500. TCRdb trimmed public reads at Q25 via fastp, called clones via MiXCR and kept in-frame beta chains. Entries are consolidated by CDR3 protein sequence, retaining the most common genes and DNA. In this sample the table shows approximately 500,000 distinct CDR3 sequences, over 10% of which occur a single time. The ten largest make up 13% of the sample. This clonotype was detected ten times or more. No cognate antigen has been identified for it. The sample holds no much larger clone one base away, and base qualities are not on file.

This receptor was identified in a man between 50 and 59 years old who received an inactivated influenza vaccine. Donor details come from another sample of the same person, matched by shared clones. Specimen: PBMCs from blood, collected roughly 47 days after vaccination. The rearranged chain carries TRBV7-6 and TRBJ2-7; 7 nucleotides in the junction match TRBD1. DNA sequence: TGTGCCAGCAGCCTTGGACAGGACTACGAGCAGTACTTC. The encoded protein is CASSLGQDYEQYF. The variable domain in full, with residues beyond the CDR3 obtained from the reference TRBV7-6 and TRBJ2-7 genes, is GAGVSQSPRYKVTKRGQDVALRCDPISGHVSLYWYRQALGQGPEFLTYFNYEAQQDKSGLPNDRFSAERPEGSISTLTIQRTEQRDSAMYRCASSLGQDYEQYFGPGTRLTVT.